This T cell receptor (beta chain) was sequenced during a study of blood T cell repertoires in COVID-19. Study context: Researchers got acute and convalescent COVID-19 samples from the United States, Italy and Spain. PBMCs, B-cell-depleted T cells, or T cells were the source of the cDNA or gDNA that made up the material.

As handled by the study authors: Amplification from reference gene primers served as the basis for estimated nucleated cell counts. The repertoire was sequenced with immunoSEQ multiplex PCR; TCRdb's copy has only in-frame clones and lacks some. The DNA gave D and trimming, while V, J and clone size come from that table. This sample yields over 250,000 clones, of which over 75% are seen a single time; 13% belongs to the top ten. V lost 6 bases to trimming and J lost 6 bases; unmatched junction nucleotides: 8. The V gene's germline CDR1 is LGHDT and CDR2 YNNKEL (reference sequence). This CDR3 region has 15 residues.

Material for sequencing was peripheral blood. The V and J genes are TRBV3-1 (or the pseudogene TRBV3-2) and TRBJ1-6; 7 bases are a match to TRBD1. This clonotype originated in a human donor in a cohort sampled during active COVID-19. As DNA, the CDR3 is TGTGCCAGCAGTCCACCGGGACAGAGTAATTCACCCCTCCACTTT. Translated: CASSPPGQSNSPLHF.